Below are 15 T cell receptor beta chains sequenced from a single sample in a study of OX40 agonist ivuxolimab in advanced cancers. Generated by immunoSEQ multiplex PCR, the TCRdb table keeps only in-frame clones and is missing some. This table has approximately 80,000 clones, 91% appearing once. This sample comprised CD4+ or CD8+ T cells sorted from blood, obtained in a trial of the OX40 agonist ivuxolimab. The origin of the receptors is an adult with an advanced solid tumor such as melanoma, head and neck, liver or kidney cancer.

This clone showed up just once. The J gene is TRBJ2-5, the V gene TRBV27; D gene ambiguous. From germline, CDR1 is MNHEY and CDR2 SMNVEV (reference sequence). The CDR3 runs to 13 residues. V was shortened by 0 bases and J by 6 bases, with 8 bases between the two germline ends. CDR3 DNA: TGTGCCAGCAGTTTATCGCTTAGGCAGACCCAGTACTTC. This encodes CASSLSLRQTQYF.

Turning to this clone: The germline gene is not matched at one end of the junction; a read error may be the cause. Other DNA sequences in the sample encode the same CDR3. V usage is TRBV30 and J usage is TRBJ2-1; 8 nucleotides match TRBD2. The germline V gene has CDR1 GTSNPN and CDR2 SVGIG (reference sequence). CDR3 size: 14 residues. This CDR3 is CASQRGSSYNEQFF. The CDR3 nucleotides read TGCGCCTCCCAGCGGGGGAGCTCCTACAATGAGCAGTTCTTC.

This chain uses TRBV11-2 with TRBJ2-2; TRBD2 matches 8 bases. The CDR3 runs to 16 residues. V lost 4 bases and J lost 5; bases outside the gene matches: 9. Germline CDR1 is SGHAT and CDR2 is FQNNGV. The CDR3 DNA reads TGTGCCAGCAGCTCCTCGACACTAGCGGCGACCGGGGAGCTGTTTTTT. Translated, it gives CASSSSTLAATGELFF.

The chain employs TRBV11-1 and TRBJ2-2; either TRBD1 or TRBD2 may supply D (5 bases each). Germline V lookup: CDR1 SGHAT, CDR2 FQDESV (reference sequence). V was trimmed by 5 bases and J by 1 base, leaving 11 bases between them. CDR3 size: 15 residues. CDR3 nucleotide sequence: TGTGCCAGCAGCGGACTGGGGGTGAACACCGGGGAGCTGTTTTTT. Protein product: CASSGLGVNTGELFF.

In the case of this clone: Other DNA sequences in the sample encode the same CDR3. The chain has TRBV7-9 and TRBJ2-7; D is ambiguous. V was cut by 6 bases and J by 1 base, with 4 bases left in between. Germline V lookup: CDR1 SEHNR, CDR2 FQNEAQ (reference sequence). The CDR3 sequence is 11 residues long. The CDR3 protein is CASSLSYEQYF. The CDR3 nucleotides read TGTGCCAGCAGTCTTTCCTACGAGCAGTACTTC.

The chain has TRBV18 and TRBJ2-1; 10 bases agree with TRBD1. The CDR3 sequence is 13 residues long. Germline CDR1 and CDR2: KGHSH and LQKENI. V lost 5 bases to trimming and J lost 7 bases; unmatched junction nucleotides: 2. CDR3 nucleotides: TGTGCCAGCTCAAGGGACAGGGGTAATGAGCAGTTCTTC. Protein: CASSRDRGNEQFF. The variable domain in full, completed from reference TRBV18 and TRBJ2-1, reads NAGVMQNPRHLVRRRGQEARLRCSPMKGHSHVYWYRQLPEEGLKFMVYLQKENIIDESGMPKERFSAEFPKEGPSILRIQQVVRGDSAAYFCASSRDRGNEQFFGPGTRLTVL.

This chain connects TRBV19 to TRBJ1-1; unclear D gene. The CDR3 is made up of 14 amino acids. CDR1 is LNHDA and CDR2 is SQIVND in the germline V gene (reference sequence). V lost 5 bases to trimming and J lost 0 bases, with 10 bases between them. CDR3 DNA: TGTGCCAGTAGTTTCGGACGGTTGAACACTGAAGCTTTCTTT. This gives the protein CASSFGRLNTEAFF.

The chain has TRBV15 and TRBJ2-1; D ambiguous. Germline-derived CDR1 and CDR2 are LNHNV and YYDKDF (reference sequence). V lost 5 bases, J lost 3 bases, and 14 bases lay in between. This CDR3 spans 15 amino acids. The CDR3 nucleotides are TGTGCCACCAGCTTAAGTGGGATGAGCTACAATGAGCAGTTCTTC. Protein product: CATSLSGMSYNEQFF.

The rearrangement joins TRBV28 to TRBJ1-1; D gene ambiguous. In germline, CDR1 is MDHEN, CDR2 SYDVKM. Trimming left V 6 bases short and J 2 bases short, with 7 bases between. The CDR3 contains 12 residues. CDR3 in DNA: TGTGCCAGCAGCCGAGTTAACACTGAAGCTTTCTTT. Residues: CASSRVNTEAFF.

The chain carries TRBV5-1 and TRBJ2-1; 15 bases align to TRBD2. After removal of 3 bases from V and 0 bases from J, the junction contained 4 bases not matched to a gene. Germline V gives CDR1 SGHRS, CDR2 YFSETQ. The CDR3 runs 18 residues. The CDR3 DNA reads TGCGCCAGCAGCTCAGGGACTAGCGGGAGGTTCTCCTACAATGAGCAGTTCTTC. Residues: CASSSGTSGRFSYNEQFF.

In nucleotides, the CDR3 is TGTGCCTGGAAAAGGGTGACCGGCTGGGATGAAAAACTGTTTTTT. This gives the protein CAWKRVTGWDEKLFF. The V and J genes are TRBV30 and TRBJ1-4; unclear D gene. Germline CDR1 reads GTSNPN; CDR2 reads SVGIG (reference sequence). This CDR3 comprises 15 residues. V was cut by 4 bases and J by 6 bases, with 18 bases left in between. Looking up the rest from reference TRBV30 and TRBJ1-4 gives the full variable domain: SQTIHQWPATLVQPVGSPLSLECTVEGTSNPNLYWYRQAAGRGLQLLFYSVGIGQISSEVPQNLSASRPQDRQFILSSKKLLLSDSGFYLCAWKRVTGWDEKLFFGSGTQLSVL.

This clone appeared a single time. V gene TRBV9 combines with J gene TRBJ2-1; D gene uncertain. Trimming removed 3 bases from V and 1 base from J, with 8 bases in between. The CDR3 is made up of 14 amino acids. From germline, CDR1 is SGDLS and CDR2 YYNGEE. In nucleotides, the CDR3 is TGTGCCAGCAGCGGGCCGATTTCCTACAATGAGCAGTTCTTC. This sequence encodes CASSGPISYNEQFF.

The chain employs TRBV10-3 and TRBJ2-7, with 10 bases aligning to TRBD2. V was clipped by 3 bases and J by 2 bases; unmatched bases: 4. Germline V CDR1 and CDR2: ENHRY, SYGVKD. The CDR3 spans 15 residues. For the CDR3, the DNA is TGTGCCATCAGTGACAAAGCGGGAGGGCCCTACGAGCAGTACTTC. Amino acid sequence: CAISDKAGGPYEQYF.

The chain recombines TRBV7-3 with TRBJ2-1; 9 bases line up with TRBD2. With 5 bases clipped from V and 5 bases from J, the junction kept 13 bases outside the gene matches. The germline V gene has CDR1 SGHTA and CDR2 FQGTGA. The CDR3 runs to 17 residues. In nucleotides, the CDR3 is TGTGCCAGCAGCCCGCATAGCGGGAGCCTCGCTAACAATGAGCAGTTCTTC. Translation: CASSPHSGSLANNEQFF.

Only a few counts were recorded for this clone. The J gene is TRBJ1-1, the V gene TRBV29-1, with D tentatively TRBD1 (5 bases). The CDR3 has 14 residues. Germline loops: CDR1 SQVTM, CDR2 ANQGSEA. Trimming removed 1 base at V and 0 bases at J, with 9 bases between. The CDR3 nucleotides read TGCAGCGTTGAAGTCAGGACAATGAACACTGAAGCTTTCTTT. It translates to CSVEVRTMNTEAFF.